The rows below give T cell receptor beta chains drawn from one sample of a study of T cell responses to AZD1222 COVID-19 vaccine. Only in-frame clones appear in the TCRdb table, and some are missing; sequencing was by immunoSEQ multiplex PCR. The sample shows around 200,000 clones, 70% to 90% of them seen only once. The material was peripheral blood, obtained on day 0 of AZD1222 vaccination. These receptor sequences come from an adult in good health. Both conserved end residues are part of each CDR3. The D gene is left open where the match is weak. Clone size is shown for a subset of rows, as once, few, many or a class of expanded clone.

V: TRBV27
size: NA
D: NA
J: TRBJ2-5
DNA: TGTGCCAGCAGTTTTGGGCAGCAATTTCAAGAGACCCAGTACTTC
CDR3: CASSFGQQFQETQYF

V: TRBV12-3/TRBV12-4
size: NA
D: NA
J: TRBJ1-2
DNA: TGTGCCAGCAGTTTAACTAACTATGGCTACACCTTC
CDR3: CASSLTNYGYTF

V: TRBV28
size: NA
D: NA
J: TRBJ1-4
DNA: TGTGCCAGCAGCTCCGTCATCTCGGGGGCTACTAATGAAAAACTGTTTTTT
CDR3: CASSSVISGATNEKLFF

V: TRBV10-3
size: NA
D: TRBD1
J: TRBJ2-1
DNA: TGTGCCATCAGTGCCTTCGGACAGGGCCCCACGAGGGAGCAGTTCTTC
CDR3: CAISAFGQGPTREQFF

V: TRBV11-2
size: NA
D: NA
J: TRBJ2-1
DNA: TGTGCCAGCAGCCCTGGGCCAACTAGTTATGAGCAGTTCTTC
CDR3: CASSPGPTSYEQFF

V: TRBV27
size: once
D: NA
J: TRBJ2-2
DNA: TGTGCCAGCAGTTTACACCAGGGGAAAACCGGGGAGCTGTTTTTT
CDR3: CASSLHQGKTGELFF

V: TRBV6-2/TRBV6-3
size: few
D: NA
J: TRBJ2-7
DNA: TGTGCCAGCAGTGACGGGGAGTCGTGGGTCGCCGAGCAGTACTTC
CDR3: CASSDGESWVAEQYF

V: TRBV7-6
size: NA
D: NA
J: TRBJ2-7
DNA: TGTGCCAGCAGCTTATCAGAGGGTACCTACGAGCAGTACTTC
CDR3: CASSLSEGTYEQYF

V: TRBV3-1/TRBV3-2
size: few
D: NA
J: TRBJ1-3
DNA: TGTGCCAGCAGCCAAGAGGCCCTTAGAGGAAACACCATATATTTT
CDR3: CASSQEALRGNTIYF

V: TRBV11-2
size: NA
D: TRBD2
J: TRBJ2-3
DNA: TGTGCCAGCAGCTCCTTAGCGGGAGTCAGCACAGATACGCAGTATTTT
CDR3: CASSSLAGVSTDTQYF

V: TRBV6-1
size: NA
D: NA
J: TRBJ2-5
DNA: TGTGCCAGCAGTGAATATACGACAGGCCACCAAGAGACCCAGTACTTC
CDR3: CASSEYTTGHQETQYF

V: TRBV5-6
size: NA
D: NA
J: TRBJ1-2
DNA: TGTGCCAGCAGCTCGGACACCTATGGCTACACCTTC
CDR3: CASSSDTYGYTF

V: TRBV28
size: NA
D: NA
J: TRBJ2-7
DNA: TGTGCCAGCAGGGCTTCTATCGGGAGTTTCTACGAGCAGTACTTC
CDR3: CASRASIGSFYEQYF

V: TRBV2
size: NA
D: NA
J: TRBJ2-3
DNA: TGTGCCAGCAGGGAGTCTACGCAGTATTTT
CDR3: CASRESTQYF

V: TRBV11-2
size: NA
D: NA
J: TRBJ2-4
DNA: TGTGCCAGCAGCCTCCGGGACCCTAACATTCAGTACTTC
CDR3: CASSLRDPNIQYF

V: TRBV9
size: NA
D: TRBD2
J: TRBJ2-3
DNA: TGTGCCAGCAGCTCAAAAGGCCTAGCGGGCCCAGGGGATACGCAGTATTTT
CDR3: CASSSKGLAGPGDTQYF

V: TRBV6-2/TRBV6-3
size: NA
D: NA
J: TRBJ1-3
DNA: TGTGCCAGCAGTTGGGTCAGTCGGTTCTCTGGAAACACCATATATTTT
CDR3: CASSWVSRFSGNTIYF

V: TRBV28
size: NA
D: TRBD2
J: TRBJ2-4
DNA: TGTGCCAGCAGCTCAAGCGGGAGCAGGAACATTCAGTACTTC
CDR3: CASSSSGSRNIQYF

V: TRBV28
size: NA
D: NA
J: TRBJ2-5
DNA: TGTGCCAGCAGCTCCCCCCCCGCGAGGGAGACCCAGTACTTC
CDR3: CASSSPPARETQYF

V: TRBV14
size: NA
D: NA
J: TRBJ2-7
DNA: TGTGCCAGCAGCCAGTCGGGACAAGGATCCTACGAGCAGTACTTC
CDR3: CASSQSGQGSYEQYF

V: TRBV4-3
size: once
D: NA
J: TRBJ2-7
DNA: TGCGCCAGCAGGCGGGGATACGAGCAGTACTTC
CDR3: CASRRGYEQYF

V: TRBV20-1
size: NA
D: TRBD1
J: TRBJ1-1
DNA: TGCAGTGCTAGTTATGGACAGGGGGGGGTTAACACTGAAGCTTTCTTT
CDR3: CSASYGQGGVNTEAFF

V: TRBV15
size: NA
D: TRBD1
J: TRBJ1-2
DNA: TGTGCCACCAGCGTAATACCCCGGGACAGGGGGCTTTACTATGGCTACACCTTC
CDR3: CATSVIPRDRGLYYGYTF